The present entry profiles one T cell receptor (beta chain) with its context. The antigen is undetermined. This record belongs to a study of graft-versus-host responses after intestinal transplantation. The overall study: Anti-thymocyte globulin induction was given to all recipients, followed by tacrolimus and steroids for roughly 3 years.

The CDR3 has 14 residues. V shed 3 bases and J shed 0 bases, with 5 bases lying between them. CDR1 SGHVS and CDR2 FQNEAQ come from the germline V gene. Sequencing used immunoSEQ multiplex PCR; TCRdb keeps in-frame clones, though not all of them. The sample lists some 120,000 clones, roughly nine tenths occurring once. General study findings and limits: The recipient marrow held GvH clones, and some of them showed up first in ileum or blood. Circulating GvH clones peaking coincided with falling HvG clones soon after transplant. Patients with graft-donor T cell macrochimerism had high graft-versus-host to host-versus-graft clonal ratios in allografts.

The receptor was derived from a human donor who received an intestinal transplant. The rearrangement uses TRBV7-8 and TRBJ1-4; D gene unclear. The sequencing here drew on unstimulated CD4+ T cells sorted from spleen or lymph node cells, taken before intestinal transplant. The CDR3 region has the DNA TGTGCCAGCAGCTTCCAAGCAACTAATGAAAAACTGTTTTTT. Amino acid sequence: CASSFQATNEKLFF.